The 5 T cell receptor beta chains presented below share a single source sample, sequenced in a study of vaccination effects on CD4 cells after COVID-19. Following culture for about 11 days, CD4+ T cells were isolated. Data came from immunoSEQ multiplex PCR; TCRdb stores just in-frame clones and leaves some out. The repertoire consists of about 48,000 clones, with 55% to 75% occurring once and the leading ten covering roughly 6%. Their specific antigens are unknown. Sequenced here: CD4+ T cells from PBMCs cultured without peptide, sampled before COVID-19 vaccination. These receptors were taken from a human donor who received a COVID-19 vaccine.

The rearrangement joins TRBV5-5 to TRBJ2-7; possibly TRBD2 for D (7 bases). Germline V gene data show CDR1 as SGHKS and CDR2 as YYEKEE (reference sequence). CDR3 length: 16 residues. The germline V and J ends were trimmed by 1 base and 2 bases, with 16 bases remaining between them. The CDR3 sequence: CASSLLPAGAAYEQYF. The CDR3 DNA follows: TGTGCCAGCAGCTTGTTGCCGGCGGGGGCCGCCTACGAGCAGTACTTC.

Remarks on this clone: A read error may produce the germline difference seen at one junction end. CDR3 sequence reads: CASRLGVGEQYF. In DNA, the CDR3 is TGTGCCAGCAGGTTAGGGGTTGGGGAGCAGTACTTC. The chain combines TRBV11-2 with TRBJ2-7; maybe TRBD1 (5 bases). Germline CDR1 is SGHAT and CDR2 is FQNNGV. The CDR3 is 12 residues long.

The V gene is TRBV24-1, the J gene TRBJ1-2; possibly TRBD1 for D (6 bases). The CDR3 is 14 amino acids. Germline CDR1 is KGHDR and CDR2 is SFDVKD. V dropped 4 bases and J dropped 6 bases, with 14 bases sitting between them. CDR3 sequence: CATSDSRGADGYTF. CDR3 nucleotides: TGTGCCACCAGTGACTCCCGGGGGGCGGATGGCTACACCTTC.

The chain carries TRBV5-4 and TRBJ2-2; D is undetermined. Looked up from germline, CDR1 is SGHNT and CDR2 is YYREEE (reference sequence). Trimming removed 0 bases from V and 7 bases from J, with 10 bases in between. This CDR3 has 14 residues. The CDR3, as DNA: TGTGCCAGCAGCTTGGATAGTTATGGCGGGGAGCTGTTTTTT. Translation: CASSLDSYGGELFF.

This clone has only a few counts. V and J are TRBV5-1 and TRBJ2-2; D is undetermined. Per germline, CDR1 SGHRS and CDR2 YFSETQ. V lost 0 bases, J lost 4 bases, and 4 bases lay in between. The CDR3 consists of 13 residues. CDR3 bases: TGCGCCAGCAGCTTGGCCCGCACCGGGGAGCTGTTTTTT. Encoded protein: CASSLARTGELFF. Full variable domain (outside the CDR3, taken from reference TRBV5-1 and TRBJ2-2): KAGVTQTPRYLIKTRGQQVTLSCSPISGHRSVSWYQQTPGQGLQFLFEYFSETQRNKGNFPGRFSGRQFSNSRSEMNVSTLELGDSALYLCASSLARTGELFFGEGSRLTVL.